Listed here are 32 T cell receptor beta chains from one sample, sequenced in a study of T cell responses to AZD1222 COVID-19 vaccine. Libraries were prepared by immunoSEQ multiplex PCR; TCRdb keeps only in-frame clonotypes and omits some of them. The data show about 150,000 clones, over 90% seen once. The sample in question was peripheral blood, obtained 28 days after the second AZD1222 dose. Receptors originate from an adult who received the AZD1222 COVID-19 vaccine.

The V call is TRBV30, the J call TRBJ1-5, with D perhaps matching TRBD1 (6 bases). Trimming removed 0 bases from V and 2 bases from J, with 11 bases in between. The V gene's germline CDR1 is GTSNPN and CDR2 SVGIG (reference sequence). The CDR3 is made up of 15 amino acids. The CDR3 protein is CAWSVGGARNQPQHF. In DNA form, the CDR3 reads TGTGCCTGGAGTGTCGGGGGGGCGCGCAATCAGCCCCAGCATTTT. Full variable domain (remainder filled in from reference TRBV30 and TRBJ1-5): SQTIHQWPATLVQPVGSPLSLECTVEGTSNPNLYWYRQAAGRGLQLLFYSVGIGQISSEVPQNLSASRPQDRQFILSSKKLLLSDSGFYLCAWSVGGARNQPQHFGDGTRLSIL.

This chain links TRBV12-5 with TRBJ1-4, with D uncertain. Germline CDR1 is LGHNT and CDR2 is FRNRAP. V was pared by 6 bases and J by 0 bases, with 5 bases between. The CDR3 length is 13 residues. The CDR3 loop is CASGLTTNEKLFF. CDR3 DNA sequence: TGTGCTAGTGGCTTAACAACTAATGAAAAACTGTTTTTT.

CDR3 nucleotide sequence: TGCAGCGTTCCCGAGGCATACAATGAGCAGTTCTTC. Translation gives CSVPEAYNEQFF. V gene TRBV29-1 combines with J gene TRBJ2-1; no firm D call. Germline loops: CDR1 SQVTM, CDR2 ANQGSEA. This CDR3 is built from 12 residues. Deletions cut 5 bases from V and 4 bases from J, with 9 bases between.

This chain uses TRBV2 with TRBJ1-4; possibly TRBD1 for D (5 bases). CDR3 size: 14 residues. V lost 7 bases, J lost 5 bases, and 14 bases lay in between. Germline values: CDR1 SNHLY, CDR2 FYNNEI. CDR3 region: CASMRDGRNEKLFF. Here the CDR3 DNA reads TGTGCCAGCATGAGGGACGGCAGAAATGAAAAACTGTTTTTT.

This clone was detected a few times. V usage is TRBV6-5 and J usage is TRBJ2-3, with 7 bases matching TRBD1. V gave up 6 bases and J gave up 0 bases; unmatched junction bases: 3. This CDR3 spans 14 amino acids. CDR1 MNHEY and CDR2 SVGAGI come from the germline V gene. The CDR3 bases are TGTGCCAGCAGAAGGACAGGAAGCACAGATACGCAGTATTTT. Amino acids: CASRRTGSTDTQYF.

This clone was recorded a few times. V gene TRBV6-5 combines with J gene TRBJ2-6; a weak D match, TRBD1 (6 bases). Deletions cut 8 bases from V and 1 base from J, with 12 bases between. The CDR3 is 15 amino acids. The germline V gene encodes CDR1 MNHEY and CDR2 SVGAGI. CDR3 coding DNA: TGTGCCAGCTGCCCACAGGGATCTGGGGCCAACGTCCTGACTTTC. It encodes CASCPQGSGANVLTF.

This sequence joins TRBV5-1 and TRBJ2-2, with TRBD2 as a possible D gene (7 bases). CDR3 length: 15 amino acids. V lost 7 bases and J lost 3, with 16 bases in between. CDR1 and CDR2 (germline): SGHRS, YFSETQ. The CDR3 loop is CASGGAGAYTGELFF. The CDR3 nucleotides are TGCGCCAGCGGGGGGGCAGGGGCCTACACCGGGGAGCTGTTTTTT.

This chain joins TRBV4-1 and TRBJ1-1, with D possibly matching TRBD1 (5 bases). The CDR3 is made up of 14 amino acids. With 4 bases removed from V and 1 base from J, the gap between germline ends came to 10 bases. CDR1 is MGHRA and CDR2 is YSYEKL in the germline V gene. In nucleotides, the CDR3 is TGCGCCAGCAGCCCAGGGCCGCAGAACACTGAAGCTTTCTTT. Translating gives CASSPGPQNTEAFF.

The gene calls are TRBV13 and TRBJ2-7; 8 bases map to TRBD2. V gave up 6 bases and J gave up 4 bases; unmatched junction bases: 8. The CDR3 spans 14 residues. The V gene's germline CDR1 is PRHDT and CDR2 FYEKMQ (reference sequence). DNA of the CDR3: TGTGCCAGCAGGACGGCGGGGGGAGGATACGAGCAGTACTTC. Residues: CASRTAGGGYEQYF. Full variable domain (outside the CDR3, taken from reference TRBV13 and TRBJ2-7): AAGVIQSPRHLIKEKRETATLKCYPIPRHDTVYWYQQGPGQDPQFLISFYEKMQSDKGSIPDRFSAQQFSDYHSELNMSSLELGDSALYFCASRTAGGGYEQYFGPGTRLTVT.

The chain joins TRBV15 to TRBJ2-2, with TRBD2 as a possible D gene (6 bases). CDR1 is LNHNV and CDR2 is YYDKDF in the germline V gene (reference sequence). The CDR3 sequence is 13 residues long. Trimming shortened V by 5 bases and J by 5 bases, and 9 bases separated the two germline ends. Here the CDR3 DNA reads TGTGCCACCAGCCCCCGGGGGACCGGGGAGCTGTTTTTT. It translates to CATSPRGTGELFF.

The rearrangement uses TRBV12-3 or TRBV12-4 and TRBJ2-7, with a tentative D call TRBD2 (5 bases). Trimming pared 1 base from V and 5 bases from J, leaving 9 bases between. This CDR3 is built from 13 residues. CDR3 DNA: TGTGCCAGCAGTTTAGGGGGAGCGAACGAGCAGTACTTC. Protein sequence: CASSLGGANEQYF.

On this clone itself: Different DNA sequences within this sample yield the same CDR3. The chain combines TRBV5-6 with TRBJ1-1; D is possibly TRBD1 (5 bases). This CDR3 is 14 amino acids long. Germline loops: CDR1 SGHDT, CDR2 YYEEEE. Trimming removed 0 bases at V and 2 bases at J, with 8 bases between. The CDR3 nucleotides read TGTGCCAGCAGCTTGGTGGGGGGTAACACTGAAGCTTTCTTT. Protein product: CASSLVGGNTEAFF.

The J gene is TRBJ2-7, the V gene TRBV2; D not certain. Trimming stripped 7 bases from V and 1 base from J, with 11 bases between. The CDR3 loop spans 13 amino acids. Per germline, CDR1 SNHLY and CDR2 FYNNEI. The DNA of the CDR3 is TGTGCCAGCAAGGCCACCAGGTCCTACGAGCAGTACTTC. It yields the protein CASKATRSYEQYF.

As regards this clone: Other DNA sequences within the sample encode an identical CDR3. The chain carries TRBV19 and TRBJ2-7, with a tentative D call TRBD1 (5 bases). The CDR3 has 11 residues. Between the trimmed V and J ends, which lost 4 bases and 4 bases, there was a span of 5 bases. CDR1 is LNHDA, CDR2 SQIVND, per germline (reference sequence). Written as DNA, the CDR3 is TGTGCCAGTAGTACAGGGTACGAGCAGTACTTC. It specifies CASSTGYEQYF.

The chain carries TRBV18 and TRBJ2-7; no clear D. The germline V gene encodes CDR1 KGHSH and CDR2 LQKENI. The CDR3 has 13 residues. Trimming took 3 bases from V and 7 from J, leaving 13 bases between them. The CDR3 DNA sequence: TGTGCCAGCTCACCTGCAGGACGCCGAGAGCAGTACTTC. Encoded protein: CASSPAGRREQYF.

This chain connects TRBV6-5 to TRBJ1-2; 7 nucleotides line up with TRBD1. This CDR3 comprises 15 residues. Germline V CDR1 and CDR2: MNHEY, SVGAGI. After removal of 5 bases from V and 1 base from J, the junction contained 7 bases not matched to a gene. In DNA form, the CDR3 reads TGTGCCAGCAGTCCCAGACAGGGAGTTAACTATGGCTACACCTTC. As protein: CASSPRQGVNYGYTF.

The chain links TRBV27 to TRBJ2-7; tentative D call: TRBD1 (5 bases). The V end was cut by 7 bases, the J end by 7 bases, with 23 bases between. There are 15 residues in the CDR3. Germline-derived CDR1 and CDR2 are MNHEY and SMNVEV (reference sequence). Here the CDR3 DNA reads TGTGCCAGCATGGCGATAATAGGCAGGGCAGTAGAGCAGTACTTC. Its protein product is CASMAIIGRAVEQYF.

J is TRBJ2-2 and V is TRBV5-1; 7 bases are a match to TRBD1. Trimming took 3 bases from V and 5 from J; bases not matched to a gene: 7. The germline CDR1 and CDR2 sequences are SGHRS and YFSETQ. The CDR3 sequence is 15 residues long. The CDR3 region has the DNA TGCGCCAGCAGCTGGACGACAGGGTGGACCGGGGAGCTGTTTTTT. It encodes CASSWTTGWTGELFF. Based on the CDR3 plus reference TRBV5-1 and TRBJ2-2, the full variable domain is KAGVTQTPRYLIKTRGQQVTLSCSPISGHRSVSWYQQTPGQGLQFLFEYFSETQRNKGNFPGRFSGRQFSNSRSEMNVSTLELGDSALYLCASSWTTGWTGELFFGEGSRLTVL.

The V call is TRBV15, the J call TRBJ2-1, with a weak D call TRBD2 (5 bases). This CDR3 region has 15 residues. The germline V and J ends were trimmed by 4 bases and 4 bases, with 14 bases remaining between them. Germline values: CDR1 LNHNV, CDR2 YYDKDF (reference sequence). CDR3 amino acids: CATSTDSRGYNEQFF. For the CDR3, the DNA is TGTGCCACCAGCACCGATAGCCGGGGATACAATGAGCAGTTCTTC.

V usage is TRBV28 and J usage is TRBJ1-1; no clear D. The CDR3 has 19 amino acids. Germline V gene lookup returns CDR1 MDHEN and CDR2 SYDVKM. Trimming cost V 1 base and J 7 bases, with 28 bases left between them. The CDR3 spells CASSLSNPLRSGRFGEAFF. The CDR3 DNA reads TGTGCCAGCAGTTTATCCAATCCCCTCCGGAGCGGCAGATTCGGTGAAGCTTTCTTT.

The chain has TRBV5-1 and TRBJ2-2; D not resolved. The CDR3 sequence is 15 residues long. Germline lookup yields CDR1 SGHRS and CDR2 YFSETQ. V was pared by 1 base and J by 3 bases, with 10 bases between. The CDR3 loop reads CASSLMLPDTGELFF. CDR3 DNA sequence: TGCGCCAGCAGCTTGATGCTCCCGGACACCGGGGAGCTGTTTTTT.

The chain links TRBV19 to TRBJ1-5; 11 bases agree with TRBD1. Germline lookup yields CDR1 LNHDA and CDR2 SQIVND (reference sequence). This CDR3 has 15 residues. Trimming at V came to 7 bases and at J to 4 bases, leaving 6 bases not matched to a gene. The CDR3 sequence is CASNFGDRGNQPQHF. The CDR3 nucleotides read TGTGCCAGTAACTTCGGGGACAGGGGGAATCAGCCCCAGCATTTT.

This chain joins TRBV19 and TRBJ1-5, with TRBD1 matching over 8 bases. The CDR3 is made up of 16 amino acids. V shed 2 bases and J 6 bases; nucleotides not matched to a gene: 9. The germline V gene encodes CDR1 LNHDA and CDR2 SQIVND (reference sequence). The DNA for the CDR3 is TGTGCCAGTAGTATATCGAGGACAGGGTTAGGTCAGCCCCAGCATTTT. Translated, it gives CASSISRTGLGQPQHF. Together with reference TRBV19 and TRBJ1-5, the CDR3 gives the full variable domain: DGGITQSPKYLFRKEGQNVTLSCEQNLNHDAMYWYRQDPGQGLRLIYYSQIVNDFQKGDIAEGYSVSREKKESFPLTVTSAQKNPTAFYLCASSISRTGLGQPQHFGDGTRLSIL.

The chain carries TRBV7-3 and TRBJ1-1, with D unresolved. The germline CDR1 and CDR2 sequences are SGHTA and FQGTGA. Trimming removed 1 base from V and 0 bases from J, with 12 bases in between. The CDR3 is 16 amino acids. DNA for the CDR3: TGTGCCAGCAGCTTAAGGAGAGGAAGAATGAACACTGAAGCTTTCTTT. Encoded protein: CASSLRRGRMNTEAFF.

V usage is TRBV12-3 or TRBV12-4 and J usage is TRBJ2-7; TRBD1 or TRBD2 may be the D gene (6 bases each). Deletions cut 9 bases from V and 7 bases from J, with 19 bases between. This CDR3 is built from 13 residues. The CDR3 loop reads CASGGTSVIEQYF. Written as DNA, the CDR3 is TGTGCCAGTGGAGGGACAAGTGTCATTGAGCAGTACTTC.

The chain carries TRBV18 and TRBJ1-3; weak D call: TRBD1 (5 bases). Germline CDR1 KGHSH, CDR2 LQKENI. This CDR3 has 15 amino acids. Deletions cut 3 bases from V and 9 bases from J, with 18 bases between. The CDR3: CASSPVTDPGGTIYF. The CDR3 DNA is TGTGCCAGCTCACCTGTGACAGACCCCGGGGGCACCATATATTTT.

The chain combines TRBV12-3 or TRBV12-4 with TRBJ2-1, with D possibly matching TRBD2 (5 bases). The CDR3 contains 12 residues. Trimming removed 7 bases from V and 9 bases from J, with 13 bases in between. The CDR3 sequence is CASTGYSTEQFF. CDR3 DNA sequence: TGTGCCAGCACGGGGTATTCGACTGAGCAGTTCTTC.

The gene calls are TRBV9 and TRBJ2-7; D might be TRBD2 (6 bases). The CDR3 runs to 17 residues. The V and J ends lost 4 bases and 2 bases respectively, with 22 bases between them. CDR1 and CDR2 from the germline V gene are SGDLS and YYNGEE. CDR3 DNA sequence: TGTGCCAGCAGCCCCGGGGTAGCGGTCAAGACCCCCTACGAGCAGTACTTC. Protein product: CASSPGVAVKTPYEQYF. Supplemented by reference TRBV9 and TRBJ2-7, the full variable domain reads DSGVTQTPKHLITATGQRVTLRCSPRSGDLSVYWYQQSLDQGLQFLIQYYNGEERAKGNILERFSAQQFPDLHSELNLSSLELGDSALYFCASSPGVAVKTPYEQYFGPGTRLTVT.

CDR3: CASSQIRAGRVGYTF. The DNA of the CDR3 is TGCGCCAGCAGCCAAATCCGGGCGGGGCGAGTTGGCTACACCTTC. This chain connects TRBV4-1 to TRBJ1-2; D is perhaps TRBD1 (5 bases). CDR1 is MGHRA and CDR2 is YSYEKL in the germline V gene. V lost 2 bases to trimming and J lost 7 bases, with 17 bases between them. There are 15 residues in the CDR3.

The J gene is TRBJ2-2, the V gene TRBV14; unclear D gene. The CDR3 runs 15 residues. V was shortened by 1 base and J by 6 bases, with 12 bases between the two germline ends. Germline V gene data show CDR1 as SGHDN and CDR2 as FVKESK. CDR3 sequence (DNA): TGTGCCAGCAGCCAAGGCCAGGCTAAAGCCGGGGAGCTGTTTTTT. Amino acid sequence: CASSQGQAKAGELFF.

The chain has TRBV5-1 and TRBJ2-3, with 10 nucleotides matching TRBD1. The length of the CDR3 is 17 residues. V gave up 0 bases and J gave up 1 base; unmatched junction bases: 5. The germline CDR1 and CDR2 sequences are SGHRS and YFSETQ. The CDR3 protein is CASSLALGTGGTDTQYF. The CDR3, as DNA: TGCGCCAGCAGCTTGGCCTTGGGGACAGGGGGCACAGATACGCAGTATTTT.

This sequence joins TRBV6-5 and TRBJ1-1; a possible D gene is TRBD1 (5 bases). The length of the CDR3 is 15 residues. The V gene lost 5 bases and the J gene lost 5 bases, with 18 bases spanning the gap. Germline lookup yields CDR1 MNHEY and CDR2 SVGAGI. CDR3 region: CASSRPAVGVTEAFF. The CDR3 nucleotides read TGTGCCAGCAGTCGTCCCGCGGTAGGGGTTACTGAAGCTTTCTTT.